This T cell receptor gamma chain comes out of a study of Vδ1+ human thymocytes. Sequences come from RNA converted to cDNA by reverse transcription. Pooled V-gene forward primers with one constant-region reverse primer generated the CDR3 amplicons by multiplex PCR. TCRdb re-called the multiplex PCR reads with CATT. The repertoire holds about 22,000 gamma-chain clones, roughly an eighth seen once, with 1.9% in the top ten. In the case of this clone: Its target is unknown.

Overall study findings and caveats: Thymic delta-chain repertoires held 20% to 25% Vdelta2 sequences and few Vdelta3, despite high sort purity. TRG sequences recurred across donors, whereas TRD sequences stayed essentially private. Highly polyclonal TRG and TRD repertoires with Gaussian CDR3 length distributions appeared in thymus. Bulk repertoire data may be misinterpreted because of unexpected Vdelta2 sequences.

V trimming: 4 bases; J trimming: 4 bases; junction bases outside the gene matches: 13. Germline-derived CDR1 and CDR2 are EGSNGY and YDSYNSKV. The CDR3 consists of 15 residues. The chain links TRGV2 to TRGJ1 or TRGJ2. Sequencing was carried out using Vdelta1+ gamma-delta thymocytes from the thymus. Subset described: FACS-sorted CD3+ TCRalphabeta- TCRVdelta1+ TCRVdelta2- thymocytes. The source is a child under two years old who had congenital heart surgery. CDR3 in DNA: TGTGCCACCTGGGATGCGGGGGGGGGATATTATAAGAAACTCTTT. Translating it yields CATWDAGGGYYKKLF.